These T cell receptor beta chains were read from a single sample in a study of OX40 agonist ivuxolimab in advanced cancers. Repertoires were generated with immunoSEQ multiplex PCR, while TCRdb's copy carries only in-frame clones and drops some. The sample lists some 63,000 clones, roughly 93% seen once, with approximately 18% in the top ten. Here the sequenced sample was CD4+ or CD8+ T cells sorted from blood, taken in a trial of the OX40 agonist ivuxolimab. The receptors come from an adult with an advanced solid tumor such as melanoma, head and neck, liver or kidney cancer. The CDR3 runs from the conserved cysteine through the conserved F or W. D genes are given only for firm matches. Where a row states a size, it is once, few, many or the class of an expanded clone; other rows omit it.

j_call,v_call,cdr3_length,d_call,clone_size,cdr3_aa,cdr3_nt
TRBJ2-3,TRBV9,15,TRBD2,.,CASSVAGAGADTQYF,TGTGCCAGCAGCGTAGCCGGGGCGGGGGCAGATACGCAGTATTTT
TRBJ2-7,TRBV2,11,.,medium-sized,CASSSDYEQYF,TGTGCCAGCAGTTCCGACTACGAGCAGTACTTC
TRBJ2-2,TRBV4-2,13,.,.,CASSQEGPGELFF,TGTGCCAGCAGCCAAGAAGGGCCCGGGGAGCTGTTTTTT
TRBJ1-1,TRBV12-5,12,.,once,CASGFWNTEAFF,TGTGCTAGTGGTTTCTGGAACACTGAAGCTTTCTTT
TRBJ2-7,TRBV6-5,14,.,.,CASSYGWGLYEQYF,TGTGCCAGCAGTTACGGTTGGGGCCTCTACGAGCAGTACTTC
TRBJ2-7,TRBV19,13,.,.,CASSIGHLYEQYF,TGTGCCAGTAGTATCGGTCACCTCTACGAGCAGTACTTC
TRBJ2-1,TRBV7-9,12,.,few,CASTGSYNEQFF,TGTGCCAGCACGGGAAGCTACAATGAGCAGTTCTTC
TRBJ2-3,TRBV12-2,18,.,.,CASRPGLAGVASTDTQYF,TGTGCAAGTCGCCCGGGACTAGCGGGAGTCGCCAGCACAGATACGCAGTATTTT
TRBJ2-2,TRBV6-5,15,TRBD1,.,CASSYETGNAGELFF,TGTGCCAGCAGTTACGAGACAGGGAACGCCGGGGAGCTGTTTTTT
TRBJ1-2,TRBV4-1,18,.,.,CASSQGRVKATLHYGYTF,TGCGCCAGCAGCCAGGGACGCGTCAAGGCCACTCTCCACTATGGCTACACCTTC
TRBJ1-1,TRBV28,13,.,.,CASASTLRTEAFF,TGTGCCAGCGCATCAACACTGAGGACTGAAGCTTTCTTT
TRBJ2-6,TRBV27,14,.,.,CASSSVSGANVLTF,TGTGCCAGCAGTTCTGTTTCTGGGGCCAACGTCCTGACTTTC
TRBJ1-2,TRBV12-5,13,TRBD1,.,CASGPDRGRGYTF,TGTGCTAGTGGCCCTGACAGGGGGAGAGGCTACACCTTC
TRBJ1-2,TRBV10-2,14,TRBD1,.,CASSWDRAPEGYTF,TGCGCCAGCAGCTGGGACAGAGCCCCGGAAGGCTACACCTTC
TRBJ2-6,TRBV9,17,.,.,CASSPRGFNSGANVLTF,TGTGCCAGCAGCCCCCGGGGCTTCAATTCTGGGGCCAACGTCCTGACTTTC
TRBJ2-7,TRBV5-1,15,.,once,CASRRSDRSPYEQYF,TGCGCCAGCAGACGTTCCGACAGATCGCCCTACGAGCAGTACTTC
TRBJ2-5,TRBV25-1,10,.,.,CASGHGAQYF,TGTGCCAGCGGCCACGGGGCCCAGTACTTC
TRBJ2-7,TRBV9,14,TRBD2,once,CASSSSGTTYEQYF,TGTGCCAGCAGCAGTAGCGGGACCACCTACGAGCAGTACTTC
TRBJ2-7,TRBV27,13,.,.,CASSTAGDYEQYF,TGTGCCAGCAGTACCGCCGGGGATTACGAGCAGTACTTC
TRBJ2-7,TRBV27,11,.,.,CASSLRAVQYF,TGTGCCAGCAGCCTCCGGGCTGTGCAGTACTTC
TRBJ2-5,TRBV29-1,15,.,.,CSVVWRADPQETQYF,TGCAGCGTTGTTTGGAGAGCGGACCCCCAAGAGACCCAGTACTTC
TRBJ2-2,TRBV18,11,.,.,CASSPPGELFF,TGTGCCAGCTCACCACCCGGGGAGCTGTTTTTT